A single sample is the source of the 15 T cell receptor beta chains below, sequenced in a study of blood T cell repertoires in COVID-19. Using immunoSEQ multiplex PCR, the repertoire was profiled, and TCRdb retains in-frame clones only, with some absent. This table holds 250,000 to 300,000 clones, around 81% found once. Sequencing was done on a sample of PBMCs or T cells enriched from blood (not recorded which). These receptors were taken from a man aged 45-65 years who had recovered from COVID-19.

The CDR3 here is CASRKGATDSPLHF. In DNA, the CDR3 is TGTGCCAGCAGAAAGGGGGCGACGGATTCACCCCTCCACTTT. This chain joins TRBV6-5 and TRBJ1-6; 7 bases match TRBD1. V trimming: 6 bases; J trimming: 8 bases; junction bases outside the gene matches: 7. The germline CDR1 and CDR2 sequences are MNHEY and SVGAGI. The CDR3 loop spans 14 amino acids.

The V and J genes are TRBV5-1 and TRBJ2-7; TRBD2 matches at 13 bases. CDR3 length: 16 residues. Germline trimming cut 0 bases from V and 2 bases from J; bases unmatched to any gene: 2. CDR1 and CDR2 from the germline V gene are SGHRS and YFSETQ. The CDR3 loop is CASSLDTSGRAYEQYF. CDR3 DNA: TGCGCCAGCAGCTTGGATACTAGCGGGAGGGCCTACGAGCAGTACTTC.

The chain couples TRBV5-1 to TRBJ2-3; TRBD2 aligns across 15 bases. The length of the CDR3 is 16 residues. Per the germline V gene, CDR1 is SGHRS and CDR2 is YFSETQ. V was clipped by 2 bases and J by 10 bases; unmatched bases: 8. The CDR3 protein is CASSFGLAGGRMAQYF. For the CDR3, the DNA is TGCGCCAGCAGCTTCGGACTAGCGGGGGGGCGGATGGCGCAGTATTTT.

The V gene is TRBV5-1, the J gene TRBJ1-4; 11 bases match TRBD1. The trim removed 4 bases at V and 2 bases at J, leaving 4 bases unmatched. The germline CDR1 and CDR2 sequences are SGHRS and YFSETQ. The CDR3 contains 16 residues. The CDR3 protein is CASSPGQGATNEKLFF. The CDR3 DNA sequence: TGCGCCAGCAGCCCTGGACAGGGGGCTACTAATGAAAAACTGTTTTTT.

A few counts support this clone. The chain couples TRBV4-1 to TRBJ2-7; D may be TRBD2 (5 bases). V lost 4 bases and J 2 bases, leaving 9 bases between the germline ends. The CDR3 has 13 residues. Germline-derived CDR1 and CDR2 are MGHRA and YSYEKL. CDR3 sequence reads: CASSRGLTYEQYF. The CDR3, as DNA: TGCGCCAGCAGCCGTGGACTGACCTACGAGCAGTACTTC.

A single count supports this clone. One end of the junction fails to match germline, which may point to a read error. This chain uses TRBV29-1 with TRBJ1-1; no clear D. The CDR3 sequence is 10 residues long. From germline, CDR1 is SQVTM and CDR2 ANQGSEA. The CDR3 spells CSVKNTEAFF. In nucleotides, the CDR3 is TGCAGCGTGAAGAACACCGAAGCTTTCTTT.

This clone has a single count. The rearrangement links TRBV7-9 to TRBJ1-1, with no clear D. Germline CDR1 is SEHNR and CDR2 is FQNEAQ (reference sequence). V was cut by 3 bases and J by 2 bases, with 13 bases left in between. The CDR3 runs 15 residues. The CDR3 spells CASSFSGGVNTEAFF. In nucleotides, the CDR3 is TGTGCCAGCAGCTTTTCTGGTGGAGTCAACACTGAAGCTTTCTTT.

The chain recombines TRBV28 with TRBJ2-1; TRBD2 matches at 11 bases. CDR1 and CDR2 (germline): MDHEN, SYDVKM. The CDR3 is 14 residues long. V lost 7 bases and J lost 7; bases outside the gene matches: 6. The CDR3 DNA sequence: TGTGCCAGCACCCGAACTAGCGGGAGAAATGAGCAGTTCTTC. Translated: CASTRTSGRNEQFF.

This chain links TRBV2 with TRBJ2-5; 8 nucleotides match TRBD2. V trimming: 6 bases; J trimming: 5 bases; junction bases outside the gene matches: 14. This CDR3 contains 16 residues. Per germline, CDR1 SNHLY and CDR2 FYNNEI. The CDR3 region has the DNA TGTGCCAGCAGCCCTCACCGGGGGGGCCGGGGGGAGACCCAGTACTTC. Translating it yields CASSPHRGGRGETQYF.

Details on this clone: The same CDR3 is also encoded by other DNA sequences in this sample. The chain is built from TRBV9 and TRBJ2-7, with 7 nucleotides matching TRBD2. After removal of 0 bases from V and 2 bases from J, the junction contained 5 bases not matched to a gene. Germline-derived CDR1 and CDR2 are SGDLS and YYNGEE. This CDR3 is 15 amino acids long. Here the CDR3 DNA reads TGTGCCAGCAGCGTAGGGCTAGCGGTAACCTACGAGCAGTACTTC. This gives the protein CASSVGLAVTYEQYF.

CDR3 sequence: CASSLPGEQETQYF. CDR3 DNA sequence: TGTGCCAGCAGCTTGCCGGGAGAGCAAGAGACCCAGTACTTC. The chain employs TRBV5-6 and TRBJ2-5, with D tentatively TRBD2 (6 bases). The CDR3 runs to 14 residues. The germline V and J ends were trimmed by 1 base and 2 bases, with 9 bases remaining between them. CDR1 and CDR2 from the germline V gene are SGHDT and YYEEEE.

Notes on this clone: A much larger clone sits a single nucleotide away, making a read error possible. The same CDR3 also results from other DNA sequences found in this sample. The chain employs TRBV5-1 and TRBJ1-1; a possible D gene is TRBD1 (6 bases). There are 14 residues in the CDR3. Germline lookup yields CDR1 SGHRS and CDR2 YFSETQ. V was trimmed by 0 bases and J by 2 bases, leaving 8 bases between them. CDR3 sequence (DNA): TGCGCCAGCAGCTTGGACAGGGTAAACACTGAAGCTTTCTTT. Translated: CASSLDRVNTEAFF.

The chain has TRBV19 and TRBJ2-5; no clear D. The CDR3 length is 12 residues. Germline loops: CDR1 LNHDA, CDR2 SQIVND (reference sequence). The ends were cut back, 3 bases at V and 4 bases at J, with 6 bases in the middle. CDR3 region: CASSIDTETQYF. In DNA, the CDR3 is TGTGCCAGTAGTATCGACACAGAGACCCAGTACTTC. The whole variable domain, remainder taken from reference TRBV19 and TRBJ2-5, is DGGITQSPKYLFRKEGQNVTLSCEQNLNHDAMYWYRQDPGQGLRLIYYSQIVNDFQKGDIAEGYSVSREKKESFPLTVTSAQKNPTAFYLCASSIDTETQYFGPGTRLLVL.

This chain connects TRBV19 to TRBJ2-1; 9 nucleotides match TRBD2. The CDR3 has 15 amino acids. Trimming took 5 bases from V and 8 from J; bases not matched to a gene: 10. The germline V gene has CDR1 LNHDA and CDR2 SQIVND (reference sequence). Here the CDR3 reads CASSFPGLAVDEQFF. DNA for the CDR3: TGTGCCAGTAGTTTCCCGGGACTAGCAGTCGATGAGCAGTTCTTC. Based on the CDR3 plus reference TRBV19 and TRBJ2-1, the full variable domain is DGGITQSPKYLFRKEGQNVTLSCEQNLNHDAMYWYRQDPGQGLRLIYYSQIVNDFQKGDIAEGYSVSREKKESFPLTVTSAQKNPTAFYLCASSFPGLAVDEQFFGPGTRLTVL.

The chain uses TRBV21-1 and TRBJ2-2; the D call TRBD2 from the table was never checked on the DNA. TRBV21-1 is flagged as a pseudogene. CDR3 length: 18 residues. CDR3 coding DNA: TGTGCCAGCAACCTACTAGCGGGAGTAATCCCGAACACCGGGGAGCTGTTTTTT. The encoded protein is CASNLLAGVIPNTGELFF.